This entry describes one TCR beta chain. The method was immunoSEQ multiplex PCR; TCRdb's version includes in-frame clones alone and lacks a portion of them. Altogether roughly 200,000 clones are present, around 79% being singletons, with the ten largest covering approximately 5.9%. This sample was included in a study of blood T cell repertoires in COVID-19. As for the study in general: Samples of COVID-19 (acute and convalescent) were obtained from the United States, Italy and Spain.

V was shortened by 0 bases and J by 1 base, with 7 bases between the two germline ends. Per germline, CDR1 MNHEY and CDR2 SVGEGT. This CDR3 spans 14 amino acids. The clonotype was recovered from a woman aged 40 to 50 with COVID-19, enrolled during active disease. V gene TRBV6-2 or TRBV6-3 combines with J gene TRBJ2-7; D possibly corresponds to TRBD1 (5 bases). Sequencing was performed on peripheral blood. CDR3 nucleotides: TGTGCCAGCAGTTACTCCCGACAGTCCTACGAGCAGTACTTC. It is translated as CASSYSRQSYEQYF.